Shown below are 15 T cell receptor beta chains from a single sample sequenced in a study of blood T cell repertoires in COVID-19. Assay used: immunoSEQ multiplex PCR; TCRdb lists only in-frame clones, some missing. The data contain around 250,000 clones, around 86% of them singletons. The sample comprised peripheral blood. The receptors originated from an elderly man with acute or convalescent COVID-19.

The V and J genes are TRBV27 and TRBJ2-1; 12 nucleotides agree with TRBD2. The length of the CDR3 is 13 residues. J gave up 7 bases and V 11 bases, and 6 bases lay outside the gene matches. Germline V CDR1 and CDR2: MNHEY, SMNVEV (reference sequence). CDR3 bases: TGTGCCCCGACTAGCGGGAGTGGTAATGAGCAGTTCTTC. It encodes CAPTSGSGNEQFF.

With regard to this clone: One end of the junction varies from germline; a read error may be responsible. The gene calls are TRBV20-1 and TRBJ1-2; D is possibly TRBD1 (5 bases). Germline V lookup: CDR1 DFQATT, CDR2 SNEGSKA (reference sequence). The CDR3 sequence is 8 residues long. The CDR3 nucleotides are TGCAGGCCGGGCAGGGCCGACTTC. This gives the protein CRPGRADF.

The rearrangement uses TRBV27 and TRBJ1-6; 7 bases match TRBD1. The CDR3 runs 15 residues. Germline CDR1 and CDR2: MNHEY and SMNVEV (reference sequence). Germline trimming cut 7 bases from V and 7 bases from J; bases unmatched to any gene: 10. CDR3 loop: CASTLGGQPNSPLHF. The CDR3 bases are TGTGCCAGCACCTTGGGGGGACAGCCCAATTCACCCCTCCACTTT.

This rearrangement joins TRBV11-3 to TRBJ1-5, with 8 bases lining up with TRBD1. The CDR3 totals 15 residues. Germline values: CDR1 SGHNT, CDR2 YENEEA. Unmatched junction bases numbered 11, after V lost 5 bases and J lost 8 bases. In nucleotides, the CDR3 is TGTGCCAGCAGCCCAACCGGGACAGGATGGGAGCCCCAGCATTTT. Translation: CASSPTGTGWEPQHF.

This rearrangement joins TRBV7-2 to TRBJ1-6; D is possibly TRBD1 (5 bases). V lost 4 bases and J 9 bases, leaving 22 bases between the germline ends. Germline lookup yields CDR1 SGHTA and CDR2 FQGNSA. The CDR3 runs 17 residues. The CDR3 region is CASSSGLAISRGSPLHF. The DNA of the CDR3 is TGTGCCAGCAGCTCTGGACTAGCCATATCAAGGGGTTCACCCCTCCACTTT.

The CDR3 DNA sequence: TGTGCCAGCAGACTACAGGGTTCTGAAGCTTTCTTT. Translated, it gives CASRLQGSEAFF. This chain connects TRBV28 to TRBJ1-1; D is possibly TRBD1 (6 bases). The CDR3 is 12 residues long. V shed 6 bases and J shed 6 bases, with 11 bases lying between them. Germline CDR1 reads MDHEN; CDR2 reads SYDVKM.

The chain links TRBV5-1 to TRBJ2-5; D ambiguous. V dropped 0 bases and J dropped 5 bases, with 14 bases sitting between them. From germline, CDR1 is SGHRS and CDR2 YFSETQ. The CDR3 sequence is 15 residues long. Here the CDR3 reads CASSLGRVPEETQYF. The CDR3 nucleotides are TGCGCCAGCAGCTTGGGCCGGGTTCCTGAGGAGACCCAGTACTTC.

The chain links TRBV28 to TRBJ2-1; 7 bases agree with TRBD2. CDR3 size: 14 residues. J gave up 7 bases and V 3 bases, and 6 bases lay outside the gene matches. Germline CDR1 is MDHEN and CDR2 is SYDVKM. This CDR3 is CASSLGGGGNEQFF. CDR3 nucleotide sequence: TGTGCCAGCAGTTTGGGGGGGGGAGGTAATGAGCAGTTCTTC.

The CDR3 reads CAISQEPPYNEQFF. DNA of the CDR3: TGTGCCATCAGCCAGGAACCACCCTACAATGAGCAGTTCTTC. The rearrangement joins TRBV10-3 to TRBJ2-1; no definite D call. V was pared by 6 bases and J by 2 bases, with 11 bases between. Germline assignment: CDR1 ENHRY and CDR2 SYGVKD. The CDR3 is 14 amino acids.

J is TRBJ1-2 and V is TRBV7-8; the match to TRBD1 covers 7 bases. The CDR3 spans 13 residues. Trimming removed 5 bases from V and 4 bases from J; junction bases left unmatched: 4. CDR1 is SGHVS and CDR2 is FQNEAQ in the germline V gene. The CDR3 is CASSHRQGYGYTF. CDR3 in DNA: TGTGCCAGCAGCCACCGACAGGGCTATGGCTACACCTTC.

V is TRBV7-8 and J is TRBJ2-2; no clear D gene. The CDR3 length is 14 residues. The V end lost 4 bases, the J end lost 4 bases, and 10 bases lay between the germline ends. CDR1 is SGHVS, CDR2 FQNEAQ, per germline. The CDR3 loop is CASSSTLITGELFF. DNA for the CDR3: TGTGCCAGCAGCTCCACTCTGATCACCGGGGAGCTGTTTTTT.

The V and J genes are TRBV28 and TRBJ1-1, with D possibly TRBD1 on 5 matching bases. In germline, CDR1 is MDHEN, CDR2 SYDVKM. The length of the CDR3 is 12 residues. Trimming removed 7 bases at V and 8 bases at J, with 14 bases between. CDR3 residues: CASIRGAGEAFF. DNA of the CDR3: TGTGCCAGCATAAGGGGCGCCGGAGAAGCTTTCTTT.

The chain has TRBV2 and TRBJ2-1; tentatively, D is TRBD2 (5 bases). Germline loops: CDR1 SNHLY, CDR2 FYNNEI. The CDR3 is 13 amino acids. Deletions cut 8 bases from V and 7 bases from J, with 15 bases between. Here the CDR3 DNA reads TGTGCCAGCGGGCAAACCCGGACTAATGAGCAGTTCTTC. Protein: CASGQTRTNEQFF.

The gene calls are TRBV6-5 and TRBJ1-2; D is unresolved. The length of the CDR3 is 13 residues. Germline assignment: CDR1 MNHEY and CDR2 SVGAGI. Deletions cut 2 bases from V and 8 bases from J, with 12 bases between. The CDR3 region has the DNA TGTGCCAGCAGTTACGGCACCTCGGGGGGCTACACCTTC. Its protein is CASSYGTSGGYTF.

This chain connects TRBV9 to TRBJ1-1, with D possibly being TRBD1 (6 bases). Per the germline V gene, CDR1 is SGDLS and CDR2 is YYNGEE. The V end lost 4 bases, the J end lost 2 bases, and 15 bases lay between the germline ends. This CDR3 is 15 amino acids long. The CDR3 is CASSPRMDSNTEAFF. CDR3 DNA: TGTGCCAGCAGCCCGAGAATGGACAGCAACACTGAAGCTTTCTTT.